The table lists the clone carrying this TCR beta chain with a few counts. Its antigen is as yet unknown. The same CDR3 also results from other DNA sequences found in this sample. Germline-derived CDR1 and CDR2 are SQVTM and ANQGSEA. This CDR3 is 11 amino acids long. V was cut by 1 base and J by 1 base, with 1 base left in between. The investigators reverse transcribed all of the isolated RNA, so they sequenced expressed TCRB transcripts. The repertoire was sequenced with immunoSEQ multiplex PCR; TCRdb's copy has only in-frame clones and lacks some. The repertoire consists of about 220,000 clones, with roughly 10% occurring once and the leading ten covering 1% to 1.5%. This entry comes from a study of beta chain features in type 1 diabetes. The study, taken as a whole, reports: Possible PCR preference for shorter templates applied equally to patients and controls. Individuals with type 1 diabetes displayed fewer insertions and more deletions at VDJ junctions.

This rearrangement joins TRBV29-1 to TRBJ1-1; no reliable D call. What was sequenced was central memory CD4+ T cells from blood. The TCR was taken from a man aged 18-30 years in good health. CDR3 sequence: CSVEGNTEAFF. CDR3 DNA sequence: TGCAGCGTTGAAGGGAACACTGAAGCTTTCTTT.